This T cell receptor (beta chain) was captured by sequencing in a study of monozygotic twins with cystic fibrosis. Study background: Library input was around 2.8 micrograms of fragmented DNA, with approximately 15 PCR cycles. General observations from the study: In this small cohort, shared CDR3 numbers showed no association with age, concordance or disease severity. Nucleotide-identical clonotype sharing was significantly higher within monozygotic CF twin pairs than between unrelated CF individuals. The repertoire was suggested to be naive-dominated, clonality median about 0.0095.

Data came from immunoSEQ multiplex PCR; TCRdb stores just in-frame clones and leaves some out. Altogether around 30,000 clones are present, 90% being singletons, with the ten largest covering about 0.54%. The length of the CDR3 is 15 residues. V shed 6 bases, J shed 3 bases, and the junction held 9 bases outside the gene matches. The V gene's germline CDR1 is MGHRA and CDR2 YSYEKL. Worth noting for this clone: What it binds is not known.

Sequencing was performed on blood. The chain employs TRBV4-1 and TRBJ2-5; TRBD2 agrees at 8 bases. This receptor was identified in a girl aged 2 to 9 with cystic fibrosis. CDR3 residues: CASRPQGSGEETQYF. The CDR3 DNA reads TGCGCCAGCAGACCCCAGGGTAGCGGGGAAGAGACCCAGTACTTC.